Listed below are T cell receptor beta chains from one sample, sequenced in a study of blood T cells in healthy people across ages. Using its own MiXCR run on the 5' RACE reads, TCRdb lists one record per CDR3 protein. The sample lists about 640,000 distinct CDR3 sequences, over 40% occurring once. The sequencing sample was made of blood. All receptors come from a man older than 75 in good health. Each CDR3 is given with its conserved first and last residue. The order of the fields is D gene, clone size, J gene, CDR3 length, V gene, CDR3 protein, CDR3 DNA. D genes are given only for firm matches. Where a row states a size, it is once, few, many or the class of an expanded clone; other rows omit it.

D: TRBD2
size: many
J: TRBJ2-1
length: 18
V: TRBV10-3
CDR3: CAISELAGGLGPNNEQFF
DNA: TGTGCCATCAGTGAACTAGCGGGAGGGTTAGGGCCCAACAATGAGCAGTTCTTC

D: NA
size: few
J: TRBJ2-5
length: 14
V: TRBV7-8
CDR3: CASSSAGLQETQYF
DNA: TGTGCCAGCAGCTCAGCAGGGCTCCAAGAGACCCAGTACTTC

D: NA
size: NA
J: TRBJ1-4
length: 12
V: TRBV29-1
CDR3: CSVRRDGEKLFF
DNA: TGCAGCGTTCGAAGGGACGGTGAAAAACTGTTTTTT

D: TRBD1
size: NA
J: TRBJ1-3
length: 14
V: TRBV18
CDR3: CASSPTGVGNTIYF
DNA: TGTGCCAGCTCACCGACAGGGGTCGGAAACACCATATATTTT

D: NA
size: NA
J: TRBJ2-6
length: 17
V: TRBV6-1
CDR3: CASSRTGRNSGANVLTF
DNA: TGTGCCAGCAGTAGGACGGGGCGAAACTCTGGGGCCAACGTCCTGACTTTC

D: NA
size: NA
J: TRBJ1-2
length: 16
V: TRBV27
CDR3: CASSLSSAGESSGYTF
DNA: TGTGCCAGCAGTTTAAGCTCGGCAGGGGAATCAAGCGGCTACACCTTC

D: NA
size: NA
J: TRBJ1-4
length: 12
V: TRBV30
CDR3: CAWSVSGGKLFF
DNA: TGTGCCTGGAGTGTTAGTGGCGGAAAACTGTTTTTT

D: NA
size: few
J: TRBJ2-1
length: 14
V: TRBV11-1
CDR3: CASSPVRASREQFF
DNA: TGTGCCAGCAGCCCGGTGAGGGCCTCTCGTGAGCAGTTCTTC

D: NA
size: NA
J: TRBJ1-5
length: 16
V: TRBV6-6
CDR3: CASSYPGPRNDQPQHF
DNA: TGTGCCAGCAGTTACCCGGGACCGCGTAATGATCAGCCCCAGCATTTT

D: TRBD1
size: NA
J: TRBJ1-1
length: 16
V: TRBV5-1
CDR3: CASSLAAGQSNTEAFF
DNA: TGCGCCAGCAGCTTGGCGGCGGGACAGTCGAACACTGAAGCTTTCTTT

D: NA
size: NA
J: TRBJ2-7
length: 15
V: TRBV7-2
CDR3: CASSNRGGGLYEQYF
DNA: TGTGCCAGCAGCAATAGGGGGGGGGGCTTATACGAGCAGTACTTC

D: NA
size: once
J: TRBJ2-7
length: 13
V: TRBV6-1
CDR3: CASSRWATDEQYF
DNA: TGTGCCAGCAGCCGATGGGCCACCGACGAGCAGTACTTC

D: NA
size: NA
J: TRBJ2-7
length: 14
V: TRBV7-2
CDR3: CASSPYRVTYEQYF
DNA: TGTGCCAGCAGCCCCTACAGGGTAACCTACGAGCAGTACTTC

D: NA
size: NA
J: TRBJ1-1
length: 15
V: TRBV7-2
CDR3: CASSRTRGPNTEAFF
DNA: TGTGCCAGCAGCCGGACCCGGGGCCCAAACACTGAAGCTTTCTTT

D: NA
size: NA
J: TRBJ2-7
length: 14
V: TRBV12-3/TRBV12-4
CDR3: CASNIHGQAPEQYF
DNA: TGTGCCAGCAACATCCATGGCCAAGCCCCCGAGCAGTACTTC

D: TRBD2
size: NA
J: TRBJ2-4
length: 14
V: TRBV20-1
CDR3: CSADSGGQKNIQYF
DNA: TGCAGTGCTGACTCGGGGGGGCAGAAAAACATTCAGTACTTC

D: TRBD2
size: NA
J: TRBJ2-5
length: 15
V: TRBV7-2
CDR3: CASSLTRLAGETQYF
DNA: TGTGCCAGCAGCTTAACAAGACTAGCGGGAGAGACCCAGTACTTC

D: NA
size: few
J: TRBJ2-3
length: 14
V: TRBV4-3
CDR3: CASSQDLPTDTQYF
DNA: TGCGCCAGCAGCCAAGATCTCCCTACAGATACGCAGTATTTT

D: NA
size: NA
J: TRBJ2-3
length: 20
V: TRBV9
CDR3: CASSGATIITRAGYTDTQYF
DNA: TGTGCCAGCAGCGGTGCGACCATCATAACGAGGGCCGGGTACACAGATACGCAGTATTTT

D: NA
size: NA
J: TRBJ2-3
length: 17
V: TRBV6-5
CDR3: CASSYSLRVTSTDTQYF
DNA: TGTGCCAGCAGTTACTCGCTGCGGGTCACTAGCACAGATACGCAGTATTTT

D: NA
size: NA
J: TRBJ1-2
length: 13
V: TRBV13
CDR3: CASSFGGTSNHTF
DNA: TGTGCCAGCAGCTTCGGTGGGACCTCTAACCACACCTTC

D: TRBD2
size: NA
J: TRBJ2-5
length: 13
V: TRBV7-2
CDR3: CASSRGRVETQYF
DNA: TGTGCCAGCAGCCGGGGGAGGGTAGAGACCCAGTACTTC

D: NA
size: NA
J: TRBJ1-4
length: 15
V: TRBV9
CDR3: CASSVASVDNEKLFF
DNA: TGTGCCAGCAGCGTAGCGTCGGTTGATAATGAAAAACTGTTTTTT

D: TRBD2
size: NA
J: TRBJ2-7
length: 13
V: TRBV20-1
CDR3: CSDSGGGQGEQYF
DNA: TGCAGTGATAGTGGGGGGGGTCAGGGCGAGCAGTACTTC

D: NA
size: few
J: TRBJ2-1
length: 15
V: TRBV4-3
CDR3: CASSLERSGYNEQFF
DNA: TGCGCCAGCAGCCTCGAACGAAGCGGGTACAATGAGCAGTTCTTC

D: TRBD2
size: NA
J: TRBJ2-1
length: 18
V: TRBV6-2/TRBV6-3
CDR3: CASSRHRDYRSTYNEQFF
DNA: TGTGCCAGCAGCCGCCACCGGGACTACCGATCTACCTACAATGAGCAGTTCTTC

D: TRBD1
size: NA
J: TRBJ1-5
length: 15
V: TRBV5-5
CDR3: CASSPSAGGGQPQHF
DNA: TGTGCCAGCAGCCCCTCTGCAGGGGGCGGTCAGCCCCAGCATTTT

D: NA
size: NA
J: TRBJ2-5
length: 12
V: TRBV3-1
CDR3: CASSRGSGTQYF
DNA: TGTGCCAGCAGCAGGGGCAGTGGGACCCAGTACTTC

D: NA
size: few
J: TRBJ2-7
length: 12
V: TRBV12-3/TRBV12-4
CDR3: CASSNTAYEQYF
DNA: TGTGCCAGCAGTAATACAGCCTACGAGCAGTACTTC

D: NA
size: few
J: TRBJ2-5
length: 12
V: TRBV2
CDR3: CASSEAKLTQYF
DNA: TGTGCCAGCAGTGAAGCAAAGTTGACCCAGTACTTC

D: NA
size: few
J: TRBJ2-3
length: 13
V: TRBV29-1
CDR3: CSVGISSGDTQYF
DNA: TGCAGCGTTGGGATCAGTTCCGGGGATACGCAGTATTTT

D: NA
size: once
J: TRBJ2-5
length: 16
V: TRBV7-3
CDR3: CASNPGGAGVQETPYF
DNA: TGTGCCAGCAACCCAGGCGGAGCAGGAGTACAAGAGACCCCGTACTTC

D: TRBD2
size: NA
J: TRBJ2-6
length: 19
V: TRBV6-1
CDR3: CASSEIAGAGWSGANVLTF
DNA: TGTGCCAGCAGTGAAATAGCGGGGGCAGGCTGGTCTGGGGCCAACGTCCTGACTTTC

D: TRBD1
size: NA
J: TRBJ1-5
length: 16
V: TRBV18
CDR3: CASSPPDRAINQPQHF
DNA: TGTGCCAGCTCACCACCAGACAGGGCAATCAATCAGCCCCAGCATTTT

D: NA
size: NA
J: TRBJ2-7
length: 14
V: TRBV5-1
CDR3: CASSNTGSSYEQYF
DNA: TGCGCCAGCAGCAATACGGGATCCTCCTACGAGCAGTACTTC

D: NA
size: NA
J: TRBJ2-5
length: 15
V: TRBV4-3
CDR3: CASSQGRVGRETRYF
DNA: TGCGCCAGCAGCCAGGGTCGAGTGGGACGAGAGACCCGGTACTTC

D: TRBD2
size: NA
J: TRBJ2-7
length: 16
V: TRBV6-1
CDR3: CASSASPGLALYEQYF
DNA: TGTGCCAGCAGTGCCTCACCGGGACTAGCACTCTACGAGCAGTACTTC

D: NA
size: NA
J: TRBJ1-1
length: 14
V: TRBV6-5
CDR3: CASRPNSGDTEAFF
DNA: TGTGCCAGCAGACCCAATTCTGGGGACACTGAAGCTTTCTTT

D: NA
size: many
J: TRBJ2-6
length: 16
V: TRBV7-2
CDR3: CASSSGPLSGANVLTF
DNA: TGTGCCAGCAGCTCAGGGCCCCTCTCTGGGGCCAACGTCCTGACTTTC

D: TRBD2
size: many
J: TRBJ2-1
length: 17
V: TRBV12-5
CDR3: CASGLVILAGGLDEQFF
DNA: TGTGCTAGTGGTTTGGTAATACTAGCGGGGGGGTTGGATGAGCAGTTCTTC

D: TRBD1
size: few
J: TRBJ2-1
length: 15
V: TRBV9
CDR3: CASSETGNILNEQFF
DNA: TGTGCCAGCAGCGAGACAGGGAATATTTTGAATGAGCAGTTCTTC

D: TRBD2
size: NA
J: TRBJ2-7
length: 15
V: TRBV11-2
CDR3: CASSWGGGSSYEQYF
DNA: TGTGCCAGCAGCTGGGGCGGGGGGAGCTCCTACGAGCAGTACTTC

D: NA
size: NA
J: TRBJ2-3
length: 15
V: TRBV2
CDR3: CASSGAAVLTDTQYF
DNA: TGTGCCAGCAGTGGCGCTGCAGTCCTCACAGATACGCAGTATTTT

D: NA
size: many
J: TRBJ2-5
length: 16
V: TRBV3-1
CDR3: CASSQAIGGMGETQYF
DNA: TGTGCCAGCAGCCAAGCCATCGGGGGCATGGGAGAGACCCAGTACTTC

D: NA
size: NA
J: TRBJ2-5
length: 14
V: TRBV5-1
CDR3: CASSTGRLQETQYF
DNA: TGCGCCAGCAGCACGGGACGGCTCCAAGAGACCCAGTACTTC

D: NA
size: once
J: TRBJ1-1
length: 15
V: TRBV25-1
CDR3: CASSEFGPGNTEAFF
DNA: TGTGCCAGCAGTGAATTCGGTCCGGGGAACACTGAAGCTTTCTTT

D: NA
size: NA
J: TRBJ1-3
length: 14
V: TRBV29-1
CDR3: CSGVAPFSGNTIYF
DNA: TGCAGCGGAGTCGCGCCTTTCTCTGGAAACACCATATATTTT

D: TRBD1
size: NA
J: TRBJ2-5
length: 16
V: TRBV6-5
CDR3: CASSSWTGQGRETQYF
DNA: TGTGCCAGCAGTTCCTGGACAGGACAAGGCCGCGAGACCCAGTACTTC